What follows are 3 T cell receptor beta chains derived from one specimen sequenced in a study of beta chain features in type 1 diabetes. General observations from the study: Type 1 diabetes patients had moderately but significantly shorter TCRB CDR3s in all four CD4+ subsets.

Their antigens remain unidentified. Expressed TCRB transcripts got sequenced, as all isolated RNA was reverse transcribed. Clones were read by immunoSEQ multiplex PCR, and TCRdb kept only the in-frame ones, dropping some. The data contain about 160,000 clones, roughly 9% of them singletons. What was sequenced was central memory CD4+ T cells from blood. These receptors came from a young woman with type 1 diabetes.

In nucleotides, the CDR3 is TGCAGCGTTGAAGGGGGCGGGGTATCAGATACGCAGTATTTT. This sequence encodes CSVEGGGVSDTQYF. The chain combines TRBV29-1 with TRBJ2-3, with D tentatively TRBD2 (6 bases). Germline V gene sequence: CDR1 SQVTM, CDR2 ANQGSEA. This CDR3 is 14 amino acids long. Trimming stripped 1 base from V and 4 bases from J, with 12 bases between.

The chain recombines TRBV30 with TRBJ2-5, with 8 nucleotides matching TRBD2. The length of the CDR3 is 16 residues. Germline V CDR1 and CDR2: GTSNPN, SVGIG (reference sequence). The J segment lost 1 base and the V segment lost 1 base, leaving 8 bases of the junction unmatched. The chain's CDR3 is CAWSALAEPSQETQYF. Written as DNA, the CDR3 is TGTGCCTGGAGTGCACTAGCGGAGCCGTCCCAAGAGACCCAGTACTTC.

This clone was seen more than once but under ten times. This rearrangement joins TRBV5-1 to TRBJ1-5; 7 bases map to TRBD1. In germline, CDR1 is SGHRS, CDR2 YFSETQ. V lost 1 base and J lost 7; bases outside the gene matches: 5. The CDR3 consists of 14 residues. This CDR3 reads CASSLQGEEQPQHF. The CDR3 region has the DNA TGCGCCAGCAGCTTGCAGGGGGAAGAACAGCCCCAGCATTTT.